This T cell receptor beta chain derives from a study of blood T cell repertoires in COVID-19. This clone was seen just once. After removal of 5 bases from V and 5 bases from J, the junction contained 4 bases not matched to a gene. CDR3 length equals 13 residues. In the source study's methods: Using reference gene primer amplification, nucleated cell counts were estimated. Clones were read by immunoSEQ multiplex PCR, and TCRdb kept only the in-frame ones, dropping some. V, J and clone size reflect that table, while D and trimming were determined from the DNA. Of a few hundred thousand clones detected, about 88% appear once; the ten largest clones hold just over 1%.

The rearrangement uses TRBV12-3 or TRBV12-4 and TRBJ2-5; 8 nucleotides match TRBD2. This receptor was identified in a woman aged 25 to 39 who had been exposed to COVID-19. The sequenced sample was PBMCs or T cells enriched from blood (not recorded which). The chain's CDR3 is CASSLSGSETQYF. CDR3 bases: TGTGCCAGCAGTCTAAGCGGGAGTGAGACCCAGTACTTC.